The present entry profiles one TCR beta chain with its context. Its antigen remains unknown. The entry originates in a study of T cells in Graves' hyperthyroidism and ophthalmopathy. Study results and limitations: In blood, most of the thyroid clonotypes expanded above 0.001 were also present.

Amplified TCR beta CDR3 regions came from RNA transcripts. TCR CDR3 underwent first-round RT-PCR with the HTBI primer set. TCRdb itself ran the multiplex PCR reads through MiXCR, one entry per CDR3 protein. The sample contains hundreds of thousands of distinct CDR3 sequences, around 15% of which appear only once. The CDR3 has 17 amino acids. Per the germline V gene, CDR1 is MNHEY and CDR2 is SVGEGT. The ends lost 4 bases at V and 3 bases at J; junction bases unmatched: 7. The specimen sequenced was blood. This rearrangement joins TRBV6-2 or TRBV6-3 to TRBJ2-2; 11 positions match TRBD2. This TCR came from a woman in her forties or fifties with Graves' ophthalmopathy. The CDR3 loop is CASSFQTSGIYTGELFF. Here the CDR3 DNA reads TGTGCCAGCAGTTTCCAGACTAGCGGGATTTACACCGGGGAGCTGTTTTTT.